One and the same sample provided the 14 T cell receptor beta chains below, sequenced in a study of blood T cell repertoires in COVID-19. Assay: immunoSEQ multiplex PCR; the TCRdb copy retains only in-frame clones and omits some. The table shows more than 200,000 clones, with about 87% occurring only once. Sequenced: peripheral blood. Receptors were obtained from a man between 70 and 80 years old with acute or convalescent COVID-19.

The chain combines TRBV7-9 with TRBJ2-1, with 13 bases identical to TRBD2. The V segment lost 5 bases and the J segment 5 bases; nucleotides outside the gene matches: 9. Germline CDR1 is SEHNR and CDR2 is FQNEAQ (reference sequence). The CDR3 length is 17 residues. The CDR3 DNA sequence: TGTGCCAGCAGCGCCTGGACTAGCGGGAGAACAAACAATGAGCAGTTCTTC. It specifies CASSAWTSGRTNNEQFF.

The chain employs TRBV5-1 and TRBJ2-5; tentatively, D is TRBD1 (6 bases). The germline gives CDR1 SGHRS, CDR2 YFSETQ. V was pared by 5 bases and J by 5 bases, with 13 bases between. The CDR3 runs 13 residues. The CDR3 loop reads CASSTGMRETQYF. The CDR3 DNA follows: TGCGCCAGCAGTACAGGGATGAGGGAGACCCAGTACTTC.

The chain links TRBV6-6 to TRBJ2-7, with 7 bases identical to TRBD2. CDR1 is MNHNY, CDR2 SVGAGI, per germline (reference sequence). V shed 5 bases and J 3 bases; nucleotides not matched to a gene: 7. CDR3 size: 14 residues. This chain's CDR3 is CASSNIERGYEQYF. The CDR3 nucleotides are TGTGCCAGCAGTAATATAGAGCGGGGCTACGAGCAGTACTTC.

J is TRBJ2-6 and V is TRBV5-5, with D possibly TRBD2 on 5 matching bases. The germline V and J ends were trimmed by 1 base and 3 bases, with 11 bases remaining between them. Germline loops: CDR1 SGHKS, CDR2 YYEKEE (reference sequence). The CDR3 length is 16 residues. The CDR3 reads CASSLLIGGGANVLTF. DNA for the CDR3: TGTGCCAGCAGCTTGCTCATTGGAGGTGGGGCCAACGTCCTGACTTTC.

The chain has TRBV18 and TRBJ2-1, with a possible D match to TRBD2 (7 bases). Germline CDR1 KGHSH, CDR2 LQKENI. The V end lost 0 bases, the J end lost 6 bases, and 15 bases lay between the germline ends. The length of the CDR3 is 16 residues. This CDR3 is CASSPPGGLVVNEQFF. Here the CDR3 DNA reads TGTGCCAGCTCACCACCGGGGGGGCTGGTTGTCAATGAGCAGTTCTTC.

This clone was found once. Additional DNA sequences in this sample encode the identical CDR3. This rearrangement joins TRBV7-2 to TRBJ2-7, with D uncertain. V was pared by 6 bases and J by 0 bases, with 6 bases between. There are 12 residues in the CDR3. Germline CDR1 SGHTA, CDR2 FQGNSA. The CDR3 is CASSLSSYEQYF. For the CDR3, the DNA is TGTGCCAGCAGTCTAAGCTCCTACGAGCAGTACTTC.

V is TRBV7-9 and J is TRBJ1-3; 7 bases fit TRBD1. CDR1 and CDR2 from the germline V gene are SEHNR and FQNEAQ (reference sequence). The CDR3 is 16 residues long. J was trimmed by 0 bases and V by 2 bases; bases with no gene match: 4. CDR3 DNA: TGTGCCAGCAGCTTATGGGACAGCCTCTCTGGAAACACCATATATTTT. It encodes CASSLWDSLSGNTIYF.

About this clone: Other DNA sequences in the sample encode the same CDR3. This chain links TRBV5-1 with TRBJ2-3; D is ambiguous. Germline V CDR1 and CDR2: SGHRS, YFSETQ. With 0 bases removed from V and 0 bases from J, the gap between germline ends came to 5 bases. The CDR3 sequence is 14 residues long. The CDR3 DNA follows: TGCGCCAGCAGCTTGGCCGAGAGCACAGATACGCAGTATTTT. Protein: CASSLAESTDTQYF.

This clone occurred once. The chain employs TRBV19 and TRBJ1-3, with 7 bases lining up with TRBD1. Trimming at V came to 2 bases and at J to 2 bases, leaving 0 bases not matched to a gene. The germline gives CDR1 LNHDA, CDR2 SQIVND (reference sequence). This CDR3 is built from 14 residues. CDR3: CASSITGAGNTIYF. As DNA, the CDR3 is TGTGCCAGTAGTATAACAGGGGCTGGAAACACCATATATTTT.

The chain couples TRBV4-3 to TRBJ1-1; 7 nucleotides match TRBD1. The CDR3 is made up of 14 amino acids. Germline V CDR1 and CDR2: LGHNA, YSLEER. Trimming took 3 bases from V and 8 from J; bases not matched to a gene: 9. In nucleotides, the CDR3 is TGCGCCAGCAGCCAGGGACAGTTCTTAGGGGAAGCTTTCTTT. It translates to CASSQGQFLGEAFF.

About this clone: One end of the junction varies from germline; a read error may be responsible. The chain uses TRBV5-1 and TRBJ2-2, with 7 positions matching TRBD1. The CDR3 has 15 amino acids. Germline V gene data show CDR1 as SGHRS and CDR2 as YFSETQ. This CDR3 is CASNLRTGNTGELFF. DNA of the CDR3: TGCGCCAGCAACTTGAGGACAGGGAACACCGGGGAGCTGTTTTTT.

In DNA form, the CDR3 reads TGTGCCAGCAGTTGGCGGGAGACCGGTGAGCAGTTCTTC. It codes for CASSWRETGEQFF. V usage is TRBV6-2 or TRBV6-3 and J usage is TRBJ2-1, with TRBD2 matching 7 bases. The V gene's germline CDR1 is MNHEY and CDR2 SVGEGT. The CDR3 length is 13 residues. The V and J ends lost 4 bases and 9 bases, in that order; junction bases with no gene match: 6.

The chain employs TRBV2 and TRBJ1-5; D gene ambiguous. Between the trimmed V and J ends, which lost 10 bases and 6 bases, there was a span of 13 bases. Per germline, CDR1 SNHLY and CDR2 FYNNEI. The CDR3 has 12 amino acids. As DNA, the CDR3 is TGTGCCACCAGACCGGAGGGTCAGCCCCAGCATTTT. It translates to CATRPEGQPQHF. Filled out from reference TRBV2 and TRBJ1-5, the complete variable domain reads EPEVTQTPSHQVTQMGQEVILRCVPISNHLYFYWYRQILGQKVEFLVSFYNNEISEKSEIFDDQFSVERPDGSNFTLKIRSTKLEDSAMYFCATRPEGQPQHFGDGTRLSIL.

This chain links TRBV7-2 with TRBJ2-7; a possible D gene is TRBD1 (6 bases). This CDR3 contains 13 residues. V was clipped by 5 bases and J by 5 bases, with 13 bases between them. Germline V gives CDR1 SGHTA, CDR2 FQGNSA. The chain's CDR3 is CASSDGTGNEQYF. The DNA of the CDR3 is TGTGCCAGCAGCGACGGAACAGGGAACGAGCAGTACTTC.